This T cell receptor (beta chain) was captured in a study of T cell repertoires in cytomegalovirus infection. Study-level information: Public TCR beta signatures were indicative of both CMV infection and a matching HLA type. Findings of the study overall: Individuals carrying CMV plus the relevant HLA were identified by cumulative frequency of public TCR beta families.

TCRdb ran MiXCR on the reads and lists one entry per CDR3 protein. The table lists 400,000 to 550,000 distinct CDR3 sequences, 10% to 12% of them singletons. Germline CDR1 LGHDT, CDR2 YNNKEL (reference sequence). The CDR3 has 15 amino acids. Trimming took 2 bases from V and 2 from J, leaving 10 bases between them. This clonotype was seen repeatedly, ten times or more. Its target is not known. The chain joins TRBV3-1 to TRBJ1-5; weak D call: TRBD1 (6 bases). The receptor comes from a human donor in good health (CMV status not recorded). Some clones in this sample may be carry-over from other donors' samples. The sample consisted of PBMCs. As DNA, the CDR3 is TGTGCCAGCAGCCAAAGTTCAGGGGGCAATCAGCCCCAGCATTTT. It is translated as CASSQSSGGNQPQHF.